This T cell receptor beta chain was recorded in a study of CD8+ T cells in alopecia areata. TCR sequencing used cDNA made by reverse transcription of extracted RNA. This table comes from immunoSEQ multiplex PCR, and its TCRdb copy is limited to in-frame clones, with some not included. The repertoire holds 270,000 or so clones, nearly 60% seen once, with approximately 1.8% in the top ten. Specified treatment: oral pan-JAK inhibitor, 5-10 mg twice daily. This receptor was taken from a human donor with alopecia areata. Specimen: CD4+ T cells sorted from blood, collected at week 24, from a patient treated with tofacitinib.

CDR3 DNA: TGCGCCAGCAGCCCTATTCGGACTCAAGAGACCCAGTACTTC. The encoded protein is CASSPIRTQETQYF. The chain recombines TRBV5-1 with TRBJ2-5; weak D call: TRBD2 (5 bases). This CDR3 spans 14 amino acids. V was pared by 4 bases and J by 2 bases, with 12 bases between. Germline values: CDR1 SGHRS, CDR2 YFSETQ.